Below are 9 T cell receptor beta chains sequenced from a single sample in a study of blood T cell repertoires in COVID-19. Only in-frame clones appear in the TCRdb table, and some are missing; sequencing was by immunoSEQ multiplex PCR. The sample includes around 98,000 clones, 82% of them seen just once. The specimen was peripheral blood. These receptors were taken from a man between 65 and 85 years old with active or convalescent COVID-19.

The chain combines TRBV9 with TRBJ2-1; 9 bases are a match to TRBD1. CDR1 is SGDLS and CDR2 is YYNGEE in the germline V gene. The V segment lost 5 bases and the J segment 2 bases; nucleotides outside the gene matches: 11. The CDR3 runs 17 residues. In DNA form, the CDR3 reads TGTGCCAGCAGTTCCAACCGGAGGACAGGGGCCTACAATGAGCAGTTCTTC. Translating it yields CASSSNRRTGAYNEQFF. Full variable domain (remainder filled in from reference TRBV9 and TRBJ2-1): DSGVTQTPKHLITATGQRVTLRCSPRSGDLSVYWYQQSLDQGLQFLIQYYNGEERAKGNILERFSAQQFPDLHSELNLSSLELGDSALYFCASSSNRRTGAYNEQFFGPGTRLTVL.

This clone was seen once. The chain employs TRBV9 and TRBJ2-3; TRBD2 aligns across 8 bases. The V and J ends lost 0 bases and 3 bases, in that order; junction bases with no gene match: 3. The V gene's germline CDR1 is SGDLS and CDR2 YYNGEE. The length of the CDR3 is 15 residues. The DNA for the CDR3 is TGTGCCAGCAGCGTAGCGGGACTAGTAACAGATACGCAGTATTTT. It is translated as CASSVAGLVTDTQYF.

The V and J genes are TRBV5-8 and TRBJ2-7; 9 nucleotides match TRBD1. The CDR3 is 16 residues long. Germline values: CDR1 SGHTS, CDR2 YDEGEE. Trimming at V came to 0 bases and at J to 3 bases, leaving 7 bases not matched to a gene. The CDR3 nucleotides are TGTGCCAGCAGCTTGGTGGTGTGGGACAGGGACTACGAGCAGTACTTC. It yields the protein CASSLVVWDRDYEQYF.

The J gene is TRBJ2-3, the V gene TRBV7-5; TRBD2 is taken as the D call from the table, unchecked against the DNA. TRBV7-5 is a known pseudogene. The CDR3 has 17 residues. The CDR3 DNA follows: TGTGCCAGAAGCCGACTAGCGGGGGTAGGCCTGCGAGATACGCAGTATTTT. Protein: CARSRLAGVGLRDTQYF.

This clone has a single count. The chain has TRBV29-1 and TRBJ2-3; tentatively, D is TRBD2 (5 bases). The CDR3 is made up of 15 amino acids. CDR1 SQVTM and CDR2 ANQGSEA come from the germline V gene. Trimming cost V 4 bases and J 4 bases, with 18 bases left between them. The CDR3 coding sequence is TGCAGCGTTGGGACTGCCCAAGGGCACCCAGATACGCAGTATTTT. It translates to CSVGTAQGHPDTQYF.

This clone was detected once. This chain joins TRBV15 and TRBJ2-6; TRBD2 matches at 8 bases. Trimming took 1 base from V and 2 from J; bases not matched to a gene: 4. In germline, CDR1 is LNHNV, CDR2 YYDKDF (reference sequence). This CDR3 spans 17 amino acids. DNA of the CDR3: TGTGCCACCAGCAGAGGGCGGGGGGCTCCTGGGGCCAACGTCCTGACTTTC. It yields the protein CATSRGRGAPGANVLTF.

The V and J genes are TRBV12-5 and TRBJ2-7; TRBD1 agrees at 9 bases. The trim removed 2 bases at V and 6 bases at J, leaving 8 bases unmatched. The CDR3 runs to 15 residues. Germline V gene sequence: CDR1 LGHNT, CDR2 FRNRAP. The CDR3 nucleotides read TGTGCTAGTGGTTTGATGGGACAGGGTTATCGCGAGCAGTACTTC. Amino acids: CASGLMGQGYREQYF.

The CDR3 DNA reads as TGTGCCAGCAGCGTAGCTGGGGACAGTAATCAGCCCCAGCATTTT. This encodes CASSVAGDSNQPQHF. This rearrangement joins TRBV9 to TRBJ1-5; 7 nucleotides agree with TRBD1. V lost 0 bases to trimming and J lost 4 bases; unmatched junction nucleotides: 4. This CDR3 contains 15 residues. From germline, CDR1 is SGDLS and CDR2 YYNGEE.

This chain uses TRBV6-2 or TRBV6-3 with TRBJ2-7; 7 bases are a match to TRBD1. Trimming at V came to 5 bases and at J to 2 bases, leaving 6 bases not matched to a gene. This CDR3 has 14 residues. Per the germline V gene, CDR1 is MNHEY and CDR2 is SVGEGT. The CDR3 is CASSQPGQPYEQYF. CDR3 sequence (DNA): TGTGCCAGCAGTCAACCGGGACAGCCCTACGAGCAGTACTTC.